This entry lists 19 T cell receptor beta chains sequenced from one sample in a study of T-cell memory formation after mild COVID-19. Via MiXCR, TCRdb re-called the 5' RACE reads, giving one row per CDR3 protein. The repertoire holds more than 300,000 distinct CDR3 sequences, with approximately 14% as singletons. What was sequenced was PBMCs or a T cell subset sorted from them (not recorded which). All receptors derive from a man between 18 and 29 years old who had mild COVID-19 (a few samples of this study predate the infection). Cell type and time point are not known.

The chain joins TRBV6-6 to TRBJ1-1; possible D gene TRBD1, 6 bases. Germline assignment: CDR1 MNHNY and CDR2 SVGAGI (reference sequence). This CDR3 region has 13 residues. Trimming removed 4 bases from V and 4 bases from J, with 10 bases in between. CDR3 protein: CASSSGARTEAFF. For the CDR3, the DNA is TGTGCCAGCAGTTCGGGGGCTCGCACTGAAGCTTTCTTT.

This clonotype was recorded a few times. The V gene is TRBV4-2, the J gene TRBJ2-1; no clear D gene. Trimming removed 0 bases from V and 4 bases from J, with 16 bases in between. The CDR3 is 17 residues long. The germline CDR1 and CDR2 sequences are LGHNA and YNFKEQ. CDR3 bases: TGTGCCAGCAGCCAAGATTGGAGTAGCTCAAATTACAATGAGCAGTTCTTC. Its translation is CASSQDWSSSNYNEQFF.

The rearrangement joins TRBV18 to TRBJ1-1, with a possible D match to TRBD1 (6 bases). V was clipped by 4 bases and J by 8 bases, with 14 bases between them. The CDR3 loop spans 13 amino acids. CDR1 is KGHSH and CDR2 is LQKENI in the germline V gene. CDR3 in amino acids: CASSLGAGAEAFF. The CDR3 nucleotides read TGTGCCAGCTCACTGGGTGCAGGGGCCGAAGCTTTCTTT.

A few counts support this clonotype. This chain connects TRBV7-8 to TRBJ1-6; TRBD1 aligns across 8 bases. The CDR3 length is 17 residues. The trim removed 5 bases at V and 5 bases at J, leaving 11 bases unmatched. Germline-derived CDR1 and CDR2 are SGHVS and FQNEAQ. CDR3 sequence: CASSPMDRVWNNSPLHF. The CDR3 bases are TGTGCCAGCAGCCCTATGGACAGGGTGTGGAATAATTCACCCCTCCACTTT.

The chain employs TRBV15 and TRBJ2-7; D gene ambiguous. CDR1 is LNHNV, CDR2 YYDKDF, per germline (reference sequence). This CDR3 region has 14 residues. Trimming cost V 0 bases and J 2 bases, with 8 bases left between them. This CDR3 is CATSRDNSAYEQYF. The CDR3 nucleotides read TGTGCCACCAGCAGAGATAACAGCGCCTACGAGCAGTACTTC.

The V call is TRBV12-5, the J call TRBJ1-1; D unresolved. Between the trimmed V and J ends, which lost 2 bases and 8 bases, there was a span of 9 bases. Germline values: CDR1 LGHNT, CDR2 FRNRAP. The CDR3 runs to 12 residues. CDR3 amino acids: CASGLYVREAFF. CDR3 sequence (DNA): TGTGCTAGTGGTTTGTACGTAAGAGAAGCTTTCTTT.

This clonotype was observed at least ten times. The CDR3 nucleotides are TGCGCCAGCAGCCCACCGGGGGGTCTTCAAAACATTCAGTACTTC. As protein: CASSPPGGLQNIQYF. This chain links TRBV5-1 with TRBJ2-4, with 7 bases fitting TRBD2. V was pared by 4 bases and J by 5 bases, with 9 bases of the junction left unmatched. This CDR3 has 15 residues. CDR1 and CDR2 from the germline V gene are SGHRS and YFSETQ.

This clonotype was picked up a small number of times. The chain carries TRBV25-1 and TRBJ1-6, with D possibly TRBD1 on 6 matching bases. Germline V gene lookup returns CDR1 MGHDK and CDR2 SYGVNS. The CDR3 is 15 residues long. V lost 5 bases and J lost 8, with 16 bases in between. CDR3 loop: CASSQTGPFYSPLHF. CDR3 DNA: TGTGCCAGCAGTCAGACAGGCCCGTTTTATTCACCCCTCCACTTT.

The table lists this clonotype with a few counts. This chain connects TRBV7-8 to TRBJ2-5; D ambiguous. This CDR3 region has 12 residues. V was trimmed by 5 bases and J by 2 bases, leaving 6 bases between them. The germline V gene has CDR1 SGHVS and CDR2 FQNEAQ. CDR3 nucleotide sequence: TGTGCCAGCAGCCGTATACAAGAGACCCAGTACTTC. Residues: CASSRIQETQYF.

This clonotype occurred many times. The rearrangement joins TRBV7-2 to TRBJ2-3; unclear D gene. Germline V gene lookup returns CDR1 SGHTA and CDR2 FQGNSA. The length of the CDR3 is 12 residues. Trimming pared 3 bases from V and 5 bases from J, leaving 6 bases between. The CDR3 DNA is TGTGCCAGCAGCTTTACCGGAGATACGCAGTATTTT. It encodes CASSFTGDTQYF.

This clonotype was detected a few times. This CDR3 reads CASSAGFSRGAFF. DNA of the CDR3: TGTGCCAGCAGCGCAGGCTTCTCGAGAGGAGCTTTCTTT. The V gene is TRBV5-5, the J gene TRBJ1-1, with D uncertain. CDR3 size: 13 residues. Germline V gives CDR1 SGHKS, CDR2 YYEKEE (reference sequence). The V end lost 4 bases, the J end lost 10 bases, and 17 bases lay between the germline ends. The full variable domain, in which reference TRBV5-5 and TRBJ1-1 provide the parts outside the CDR3, is DAGVTQSPTHLIKTRGQQVTLRCSPISGHKSVSWYQQVLGQGPQFIFQYYEKEERGRGNFPDRFSARQFPNYSSELNVNALLLGDSALYLCASSAGFSRGAFFGQGTRLTVV.

In its sample, this clonotype was seen a few times. The chain links TRBV5-5 to TRBJ1-4; no firm D call. V was cut by 3 bases and J by 0 bases, with 15 bases left in between. The CDR3 runs to 17 residues. The germline V gene has CDR1 SGHKS and CDR2 YYEKEE (reference sequence). CDR3 coding DNA: TGTGCCAGCAGCTCCAGCCCGGTGGGAGCAACTAATGAAAAACTGTTTTTT. Translating it yields CASSSSPVGATNEKLFF.

This clonotype was seen ten or more times. This chain joins TRBV7-8 and TRBJ2-2; a possible D gene is TRBD1 (6 bases). Germline-derived CDR1 and CDR2 are SGHVS and FQNEAQ. The CDR3 has 16 residues. V was pared by 5 bases and J by 1 base, with 14 bases between. CDR3 amino acids: CASSRRQARNTGELFF. The CDR3 DNA reads as TGTGCCAGCAGCAGACGACAGGCGAGGAACACCGGGGAGCTGTTTTTT.

This clonotype turned up a few times. The rearrangement joins TRBV9 to TRBJ2-3; perhaps TRBD2 as D (7 bases). Trimming took 2 bases from V and 2 from J, leaving 15 bases between them. Germline V gene data show CDR1 as SGDLS and CDR2 as YYNGEE. This CDR3 is built from 16 residues. This chain's CDR3 is CASSVQGTKFTDTQYF. The CDR3 region has the DNA TGTGCCAGCAGCGTTCAGGGGACTAAATTCACAGATACGCAGTATTTT.

The J gene is TRBJ2-2, the V gene TRBV5-1; TRBD1 matches 10 bases. With 1 base clipped from V and 7 bases from J, the junction kept 7 bases outside the gene matches. This CDR3 contains 16 residues. Germline V CDR1 and CDR2: SGHRS, YFSETQ. The DNA for the CDR3 is TGCGCCAGCAGCTTGCGGGGGACAGGGGCGGACGGGGAGCTGTTTTTT. Amino acids: CASSLRGTGADGELFF.

The V and J genes are TRBV10-3 and TRBJ2-1; the D is unclear. V lost 0 bases and J lost 7, with 4 bases in between. Germline V gene data show CDR1 as ENHRY and CDR2 as SYGVKD. The CDR3 has 12 residues. CDR3 amino acids: CAISESGNEQFF. The CDR3 nucleotides are TGTGCCATCAGTGAGTCAGGGAATGAGCAGTTCTTC.

This clonotype has just a few counts. The chain is built from TRBV7-8 and TRBJ1-5; a weak D match, TRBD1 (5 bases). This CDR3 is 16 amino acids long. Germline lookup yields CDR1 SGHVS and CDR2 FQNEAQ. V shed 5 bases and J shed 3 bases, with 17 bases lying between them. The CDR3 region is CASSPEGRSHNQPQHF. As DNA, the CDR3 is TGTGCCAGCAGCCCCGAGGGGAGGAGCCACAATCAGCCCCAGCATTTT.

For the CDR3, the DNA is TGCGCCAGCAGCTTGGGGGCCTCCGGAAACACCATATATTTT. Translated: CASSLGASGNTIYF. The rearrangement joins TRBV5-1 to TRBJ1-3; D remains unclear. The CDR3 contains 14 residues. CDR1 and CDR2 (germline): SGHRS, YFSETQ. Deletions cut 0 bases from V and 4 bases from J, with 8 bases between. Filled out from reference TRBV5-1 and TRBJ1-3, the complete variable domain reads KAGVTQTPRYLIKTRGQQVTLSCSPISGHRSVSWYQQTPGQGLQFLFEYFSETQRNKGNFPGRFSGRQFSNSRSEMNVSTLELGDSALYLCASSLGASGNTIYFGEGSWLTVV.

The table lists this clonotype with a few counts. The gene calls are TRBV9 and TRBJ2-2, with a weak D call TRBD1 (6 bases). Trimming cost V 0 bases and J 5 bases, with 8 bases left between them. There are 14 residues in the CDR3. Germline CDR1 SGDLS, CDR2 YYNGEE. Here the CDR3 reads CASSVATGTGELFF. CDR3 DNA sequence: TGTGCCAGCAGCGTAGCTACAGGGACCGGGGAGCTGTTTTTT.